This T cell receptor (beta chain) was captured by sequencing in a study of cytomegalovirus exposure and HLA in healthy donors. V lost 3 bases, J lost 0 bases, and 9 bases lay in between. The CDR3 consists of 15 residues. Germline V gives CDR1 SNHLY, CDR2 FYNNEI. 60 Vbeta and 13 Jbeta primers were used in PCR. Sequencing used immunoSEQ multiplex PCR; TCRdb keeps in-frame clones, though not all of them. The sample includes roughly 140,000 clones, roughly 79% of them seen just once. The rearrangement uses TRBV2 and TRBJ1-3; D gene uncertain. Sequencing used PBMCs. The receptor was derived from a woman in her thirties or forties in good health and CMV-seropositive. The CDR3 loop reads CASSEEGTSGNTIYF. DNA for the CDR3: TGTGCCAGCAGTGAGGAGGGTACCTCTGGAAACACCATATATTTT.